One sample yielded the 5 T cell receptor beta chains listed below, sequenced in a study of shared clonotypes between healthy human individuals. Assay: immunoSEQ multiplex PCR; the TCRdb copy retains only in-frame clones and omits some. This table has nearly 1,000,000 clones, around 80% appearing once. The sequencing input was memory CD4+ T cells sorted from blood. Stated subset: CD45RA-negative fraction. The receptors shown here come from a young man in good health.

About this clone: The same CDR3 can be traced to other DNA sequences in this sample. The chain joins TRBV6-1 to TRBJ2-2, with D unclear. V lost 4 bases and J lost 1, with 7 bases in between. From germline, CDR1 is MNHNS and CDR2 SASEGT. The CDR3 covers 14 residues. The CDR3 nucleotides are TGTGCCAGCAGTGTCGCTGAGAACACCGGGGAGCTGTTTTTT. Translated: CASSVAENTGELFF.

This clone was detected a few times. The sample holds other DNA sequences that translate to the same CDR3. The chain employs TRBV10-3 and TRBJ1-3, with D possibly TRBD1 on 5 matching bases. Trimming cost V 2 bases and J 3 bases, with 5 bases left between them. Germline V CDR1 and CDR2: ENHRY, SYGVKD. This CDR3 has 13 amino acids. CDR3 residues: CAISEGGGNTIYF. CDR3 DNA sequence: TGTGCCATCAGTGAGGGGGGTGGAAACACCATATATTTT.

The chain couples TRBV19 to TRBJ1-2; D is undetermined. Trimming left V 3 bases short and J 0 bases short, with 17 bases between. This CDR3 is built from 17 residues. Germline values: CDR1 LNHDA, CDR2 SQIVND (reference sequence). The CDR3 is CASSISGRRYTNYGYTF. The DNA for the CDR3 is TGTGCCAGTAGTATCTCCGGGAGGAGGTATACTAACTATGGCTACACCTTC.

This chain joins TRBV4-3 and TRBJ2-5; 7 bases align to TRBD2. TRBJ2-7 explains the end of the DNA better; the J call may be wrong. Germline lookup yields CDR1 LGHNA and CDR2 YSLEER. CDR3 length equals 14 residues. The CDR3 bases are TGCGCCAGCAGCCAGGGGACTATCTCCTACGAGCAGTACTTC. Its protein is CASSQGTISYEQYF.

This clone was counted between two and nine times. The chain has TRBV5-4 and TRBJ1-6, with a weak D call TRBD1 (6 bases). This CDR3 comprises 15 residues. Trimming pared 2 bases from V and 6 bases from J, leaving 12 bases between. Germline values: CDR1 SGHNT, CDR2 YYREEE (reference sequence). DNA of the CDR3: TGTGCCAGCAGCTTAGGGGGAAATCCTAATTCACCCCTCCACTTT. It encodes CASSLGGNPNSPLHF.